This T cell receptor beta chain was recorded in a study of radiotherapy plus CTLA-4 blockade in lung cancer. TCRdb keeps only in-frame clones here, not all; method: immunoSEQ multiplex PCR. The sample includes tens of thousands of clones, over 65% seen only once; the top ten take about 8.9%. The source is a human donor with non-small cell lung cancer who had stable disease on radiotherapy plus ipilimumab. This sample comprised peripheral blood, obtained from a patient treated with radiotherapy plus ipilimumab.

The DNA of the CDR3 is TGTGCCAGCAGTTACGACAGTAACACCGGGGAGCTGTTTTTT. Translating gives CASSYDSNTGELFF. V gene TRBV6-5 combines with J gene TRBJ2-2; D may be TRBD1 (5 bases). CDR3 length equals 14 residues. From germline, CDR1 is MNHEY and CDR2 SVGAGI. The V gene lost 2 bases and the J gene lost 2 bases, with 6 bases spanning the gap.